This T cell receptor (beta chain) was sequenced during a study of blood T cell repertoires in COVID-19. Study information: The United States, Italy and Spain were the sources of the acute and convalescent COVID-19 samples.

Trimming cost V 1 base and J 1 base, with 10 bases left between them. The CDR3 contains 15 residues. Germline CDR1 and CDR2: SGHVS and FQNEAQ. Repertoires were generated with immunoSEQ multiplex PCR, while TCRdb's copy carries only in-frame clones and drops some. The sample records around 50,000 clones, 82% being singletons. One Seattle source followed patients from active infection through their disease course. This clone came up a few times. The V gene is TRBV7-8, the J gene TRBJ1-1; D is uncertain. The sample consisted of peripheral blood. The TCR was taken from an elderly man with COVID-19, enrolled during active disease. This chain's CDR3 is CASSLEAETNTEAFF. CDR3 DNA: TGTGCCAGCAGCTTAGAAGCGGAGACGAACACTGAAGCTTTCTTT.